Below, 4 T cell receptor beta chains from the same sample are listed, as sequenced in a study of blood T cell repertoires in COVID-19. Sequencing used immunoSEQ multiplex PCR; TCRdb keeps in-frame clones, though not all of them. The table lists roughly 400,000 clones, over 75% of them singletons, with approximately 1.2% in the top ten. The sequencing sample was made of PBMCs or T cells enriched from blood (not recorded which). The receptors were sampled from a man aged 25-45 years who had recovered from COVID-19.

CDR3 DNA sequence: TGCGCCAGCAGCCGACTAGCGGAAAGCACAGATACGCAGTATTTT. Amino acids: CASSRLAESTDTQYF. The chain employs TRBV4-1 and TRBJ2-3; 9 bases match TRBD2. J gave up 0 bases and V 4 bases, and 2 bases lay outside the gene matches. The CDR3 is 15 amino acids. In germline, CDR1 is MGHRA, CDR2 YSYEKL.

V is TRBV19 and J is TRBJ1-4, with 8 bases lining up with TRBD1. Germline-derived CDR1 and CDR2 are LNHDA and SQIVND (reference sequence). This CDR3 is built from 14 residues. V shed 5 bases and J 8 bases; nucleotides not matched to a gene: 7. DNA for the CDR3: TGTGCCAGTAGTTCGCAGGGGGCGATGGAAAAACTGTTTTTT. As protein: CASSSQGAMEKLFF.

This sequence joins TRBV4-2 and TRBJ1-6; the match to TRBD1 covers 7 bases. The CDR3 has 14 residues. Losses at the gene ends were 0 bases for V and 10 bases for J; bases not matched to a gene: 3. Germline CDR1 LGHNA, CDR2 YNFKEQ. The CDR3 DNA reads TGTGCCAGCAGCCAAGACGGGACAGTCTCACCCCTCCACTTT. It encodes CASSQDGTVSPLHF.

CDR3 sequence: CSVVQGAGNTIYF. The CDR3 bases are TGCAGCGTTGTACAAGGGGCTGGAAACACCATATATTTT. The rearrangement uses TRBV29-1 and TRBJ1-3, with D possibly being TRBD1 (5 bases). Trimming took 4 bases from V and 2 from J, leaving 9 bases between them. This CDR3 has 13 amino acids. Per germline, CDR1 SQVTM and CDR2 ANQGSEA.